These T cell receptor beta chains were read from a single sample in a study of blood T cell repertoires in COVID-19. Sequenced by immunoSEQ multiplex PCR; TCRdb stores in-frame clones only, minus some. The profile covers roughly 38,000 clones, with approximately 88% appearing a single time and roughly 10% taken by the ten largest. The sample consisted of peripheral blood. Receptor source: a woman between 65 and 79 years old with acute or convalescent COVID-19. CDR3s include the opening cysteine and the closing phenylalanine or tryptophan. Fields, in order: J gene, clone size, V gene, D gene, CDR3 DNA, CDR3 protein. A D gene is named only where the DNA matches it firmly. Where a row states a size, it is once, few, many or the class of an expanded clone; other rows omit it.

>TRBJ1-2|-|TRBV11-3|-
TGTGCCAGCAGCCGATCGGACACCGGGAGGTCCGGCTACACCTTC
CASSRSDTGRSGYTF
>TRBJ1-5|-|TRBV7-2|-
TGTGCCAGCAGCCCCCTTATACATAGCAATCAGCCCCAGCATTTT
CASSPLIHSNQPQHF
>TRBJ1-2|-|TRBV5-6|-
TGTGCCAGCAGCTCGACAGGCAGCCTTAACTATGGCTACACCTTC
CASSSTGSLNYGYTF
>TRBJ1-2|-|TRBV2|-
TGTGCCAGCAGTGAAGGATTCGGCTATGGCTACACCTTC
CASSEGFGYGYTF
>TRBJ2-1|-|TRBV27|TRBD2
TGTGCCAGCAGTTTTTCGGGAGGGACGAGTAGTGAGCAGTTCTTC
CASSFSGGTSSEQFF
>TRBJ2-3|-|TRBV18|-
TGTGCCAGCTCACTCAGCAGGGGCACAGATACGCAGTATTTT
CASSLSRGTDTQYF
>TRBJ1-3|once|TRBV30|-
TGTGCCTGGAGTGTCCTACAGGGACCTGGAAACACCATATATTTT
CAWSVLQGPGNTIYF
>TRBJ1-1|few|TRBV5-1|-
TGCGCCAGCAGCTTGGATCCAGGGTCGAGCACTGAAGCTTTCTTT
CASSLDPGSSTEAFF
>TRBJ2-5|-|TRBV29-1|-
TGCAGCGTCCCTGTCGAAGAGACCCAGTACTTC
CSVPVEETQYF
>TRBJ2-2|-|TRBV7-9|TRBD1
TGTGCCAGCAGCCAGACAGGGTATGGCACCGGGGAGCTGTTTTTT
CASSQTGYGTGELFF
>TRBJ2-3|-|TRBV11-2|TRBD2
TGTGCCAGCAGCGAACCGGGACTAGCTCCATGGAGGCAGTATTTT
CASSEPGLAPWRQYF
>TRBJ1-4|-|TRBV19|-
TGTGCCAGTAGTATCGGGGGGGCAATGGGTGAAAAACTGTTTTTT
CASSIGGAMGEKLFF
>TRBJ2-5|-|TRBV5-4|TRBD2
TGTGCCAGCAGCTTGGTCGGGACTAGCGGGAGCCAAGAGACCCAGTACTTC
CASSLVGTSGSQETQYF